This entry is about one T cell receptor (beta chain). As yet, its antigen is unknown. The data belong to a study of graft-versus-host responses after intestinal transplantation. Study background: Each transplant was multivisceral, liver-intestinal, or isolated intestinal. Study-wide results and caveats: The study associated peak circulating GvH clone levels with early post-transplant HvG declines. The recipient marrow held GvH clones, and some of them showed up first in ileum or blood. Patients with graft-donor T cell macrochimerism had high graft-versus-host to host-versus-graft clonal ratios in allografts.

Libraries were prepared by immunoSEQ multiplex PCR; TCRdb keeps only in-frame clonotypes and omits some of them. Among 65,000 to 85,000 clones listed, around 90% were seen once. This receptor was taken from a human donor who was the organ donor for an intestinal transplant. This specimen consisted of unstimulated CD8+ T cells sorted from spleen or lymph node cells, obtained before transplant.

The CDR3 DNA sequence: TGTGCCAGCAGCTTAGGGACCAGACCGAACACTGAAGCTTTCTTT. Translating it yields CASSLGTRPNTEAFF. The rearrangement links TRBV7-6 to TRBJ1-1, with no clear D. V was trimmed by 1 base and J by 1 base, leaving 10 bases between them. This CDR3 is built from 15 residues. Germline loops: CDR1 SGHVS, CDR2 FNYEAQ.